Described below is a single T cell receptor (beta chain) sequence and its context. The CDR3 contains 15 residues. Trimming cost V 0 bases and J 4 bases, with 10 bases left between them. Germline V gene lookup returns CDR1 LGHNA and CDR2 YSLEER. This sample is drawn from a study of blood T cell repertoires in COVID-19. Turning to the study itself: Researchers got acute and convalescent COVID-19 samples from the United States, Italy and Spain. PBMCs, B-cell-depleted T cells, or T cells provided the cDNA or gDNA that made up the material.

As originally analysed: By means of reference gene primer amplification, nucleated cell counts were estimated. The repertoire was sequenced with immunoSEQ multiplex PCR; TCRdb's copy has only in-frame clones and lacks some. From that table come the V and J calls and clone size; the DNA was used to work out D and trimming. The sample carries about 150,000 clones, 87% recorded once. The clonotype was recovered from a human donor in a cohort sampled during active COVID-19. The V and J genes are TRBV4-3 and TRBJ1-5, with D maybe TRBD1 (6 bases). Sequencing used peripheral blood. The CDR3 loop reads CASSQDTRGNQPQHF. DNA for the CDR3: TGCGCCAGCAGCCAAGATACGAGGGGGAATCAGCCCCAGCATTTT.